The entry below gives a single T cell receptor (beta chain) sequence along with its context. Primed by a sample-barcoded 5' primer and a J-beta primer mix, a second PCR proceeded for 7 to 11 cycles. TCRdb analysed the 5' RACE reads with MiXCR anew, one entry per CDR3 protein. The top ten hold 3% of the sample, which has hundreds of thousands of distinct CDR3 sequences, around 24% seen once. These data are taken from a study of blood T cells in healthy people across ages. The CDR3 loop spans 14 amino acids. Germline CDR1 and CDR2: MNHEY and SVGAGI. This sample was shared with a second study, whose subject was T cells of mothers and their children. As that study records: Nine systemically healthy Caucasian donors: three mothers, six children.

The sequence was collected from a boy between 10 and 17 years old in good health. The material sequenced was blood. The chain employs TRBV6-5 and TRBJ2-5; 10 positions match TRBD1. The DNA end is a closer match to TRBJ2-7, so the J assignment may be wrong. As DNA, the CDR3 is TGTGCCAGCAAGCGGGACAGGGGAATCTACGAGCAGTACTTC. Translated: CASKRDRGIYEQYF.